Only a few counts were recorded for the clone carrying this T cell receptor (beta chain). CDR3 size: 11 residues. V lost 8 bases to trimming and J lost 7 bases, with 9 bases between them. The V gene's germline CDR1 is MNHEY and CDR2 SVGAGI. TCRdb keeps only in-frame clones here, not all; method: immunoSEQ multiplex PCR. The sample records 150,000 to 200,000 clones, 93% being singletons. The sample is drawn from a study of control samples from healthy donors and cancer patients. The chain joins TRBV6-5 to TRBJ1-3; D is uncertain. Sequencing was performed on blood. This TCR was sampled from an older woman in good health. CDR3 protein: CASVRRNTIYF. The CDR3 nucleotides read TGTGCCAGCGTAAGGAGGAACACCATATATTTT.